One and the same sample provided the 3 T cell receptor beta chains below, sequenced in a study of blood T cell repertoires in COVID-19. Using immunoSEQ multiplex PCR, the repertoire was profiled, and TCRdb retains in-frame clones only, with some absent. The sample contains roughly 280,000 clones, roughly nine tenths of which appear only once. The specimen sequenced was PBMCs or T cells enriched from blood (not recorded which). The receptors were sampled from a woman aged 60-75 years who had recovered from COVID-19.

The chain links TRBV29-1 to TRBJ2-7; a weak D match, TRBD1 (5 bases). This CDR3 has 14 amino acids. Trimming pared 6 bases from V and 1 base from J, leaving 16 bases between. Germline-derived CDR1 and CDR2 are SQVTM and ANQGSEA. The CDR3 here is CSVGLTAESYEQYF. The CDR3 DNA reads TGCAGCGTAGGATTGACAGCCGAGTCCTACGAGCAGTACTTC.

This chain joins TRBV7-9 and TRBJ1-5; D unresolved. This CDR3 is 14 amino acids long. V was cut by 4 bases and J by 3 bases, with 10 bases left in between. The V gene's germline CDR1 is SEHNR and CDR2 FQNEAQ (reference sequence). CDR3 DNA sequence: TGTGCCAGCAGCTCTGGGAGGGACAATCAGCCCCAGCATTTT. Translating it yields CASSSGRDNQPQHF.

The chain has TRBV27 and TRBJ1-2, with D possibly TRBD1 on 5 matching bases. The V and J ends lost 5 bases and 4 bases respectively, with 17 bases between them. The CDR3 extends over 15 amino acids. Germline V lookup: CDR1 MNHEY, CDR2 SMNVEV (reference sequence). CDR3 residues: CASSITGVYSYGYTF. DNA for the CDR3: TGTGCCAGCAGTATTACAGGAGTTTATTCCTATGGCTACACCTTC.